This T cell receptor (beta chain) was retrieved from a study of T cells after yellow fever vaccination. TCRdb independently ran MiXCR on the 5' RACE reads; one entry per CDR3 protein. This table has 450,000 to 650,000 distinct CDR3 sequences, approximately 13% appearing once. Germline lookup yields CDR1 SGHKS and CDR2 YYEKEE (reference sequence). Trimming took 1 base from V and 8 from J; bases not matched to a gene: 8. The CDR3 consists of 16 residues. The rearrangement joins TRBV5-5 to TRBJ2-1, with 11 bases fitting TRBD2. This receptor was taken from a man younger than 45 who received the YFV17D yellow fever vaccine. Sequenced here: PBMCs, sampled on the day of the yellow fever booster vaccination. CDR3 coding DNA: TGTGCCAGCAGCTTGCTGGTGGTAGCGGGAGGGGATGAGCAGTTCTTC. As protein: CASSLLVVAGGDEQFF.